This T cell receptor (beta chain) was recovered during a study of shared clonotypes between healthy human individuals. The overall study: Researchers assigned three CD4 naive, three CD4 memory, two CD8 naive and one CD8 memory plate to each donor.

Those who donated were healthy HIV-negative adults, with no recent acute infections or vaccinations reported. Nashville, Tennessee was home to all donors, who were Caucasian adults. It was roughly 190 ng DNA, about 30,000 T cell genomes, that sorted-subset replicate PCRs used. Method: immunoSEQ multiplex PCR; TCRdb's copy keeps in-frame clones and lacks some. Among more than 1,200,000 clones, 97% to 99% were seen once, and the ten largest hold approximately 0.4%. The sequence was collected from a man under 40 in good health. The sequenced sample consisted of naive CD4+ T cells sorted from blood. Subset defined: CD45RA+ positively selected.

Here the CDR3 reads CASSPSGTLETQYF. The CDR3 nucleotides are TGCGCCAGCAGCCCTTCAGGGACGTTAGAGACCCAGTACTTC. The V and J genes are TRBV4-3 and TRBJ2-5, with D perhaps matching TRBD1 or TRBD2 (5 bases each). Germline V gene sequence: CDR1 LGHNA, CDR2 YSLEER. The V end was cut by 4 bases, the J end by 4 bases, with 13 bases between. This CDR3 is built from 14 residues.